This T cell receptor (beta chain) emerged from a study of vaccination and CD4 T cells after COVID-19. Across the whole study: Convalescents were six males and four females, two of them Hispanic. Overall study results and limits: When vaccine-specific clones from convalescent patients were examined, 304 of 307 were spike mono-reactive. Median about 90% of reactive clones detected in convalescent patients emerged only post-vaccination.

The Oncomine TCR Beta short-read assay generated sequence data from the DNA of cultured CD4+ T cells. MiXCR was run by TCRdb on the PCR reads, yielding one entry per CDR3 protein. Of around 20,000 distinct CDR3 sequences listed, roughly 50% are singletons. Treatment described: approximately nine-day PBMC culture with coronavirus spike peptide pools or control peptides (ViraFEST assay). Per well, fewer than 2.5 million PBMCs were cultured in the presence of approximately 10 IU/ml IL-2 and approximately 9.5 ug/ml peptide pools. Looked up from germline, CDR1 is SGHNT and CDR2 is YYREEE (reference sequence). Trimming removed 3 bases at V and 8 bases at J, with 16 bases between. This CDR3 is built from 14 residues. Regarding this clonotype: Its antigen is unknown.

This TCR derives from a human donor with COVID-19. The chain combines TRBV5-4 with TRBJ2-3; D may be TRBD1 (5 bases). Sequenced: cultured CD4+ T cells from blood. CDR3 DNA sequence: TGTGCCAGCAGCTCAGGGTCGATCCCGGTTACGCAGTATTTT. This encodes CASSSGSIPVTQYF.